A selection of T cell receptor beta chains follows, all from one sample in a study of T cell changes during pregnancy in multiple sclerosis. Clones were sequenced by immunoSEQ multiplex PCR, and TCRdb holds only the in-frame ones, with some missing. The sample includes 70,000 to 85,000 clones, about 92% of them seen just once. Source: peripheral blood, taken before pregnancy. The origin of the receptors is a female donor with multiple sclerosis, enrolled in a pregnancy study. Each CDR3 is given with its conserved first and last residue. Each record gives: V gene, D gene, J gene, clone size, CDR3 DNA, CDR3 protein. D genes are given only for firm matches. Not all rows give a size; the values are once, few, many and, for expanded clones, a class.

v_gene: TRBV5-6
d_gene: TRBD2
j_gene: TRBJ2-1
abundance: .
CDR3nt: TGTGCCAGCAGCATCTACTATAGCGGGAGGGGGAATGAGCAGTTCTTC
CDR3aa: CASSIYYSGRGNEQFF

v_gene: TRBV5-4
d_gene: TRBD2
j_gene: TRBJ2-1
abundance: .
CDR3nt: TGTGCCACCGCGCCGGCTAGCGGGAGTTTAGGTGAGCAGTTCTTC
CDR3aa: CATAPASGSLGEQFF

v_gene: TRBV7-9
d_gene: .
j_gene: TRBJ2-1
abundance: .
CDR3nt: TGTGCCAGCAGCCCGGCGGGTAGCGGAGTTTACAATGAGCAGTTCTTC
CDR3aa: CASSPAGSGVYNEQFF

v_gene: TRBV7-9
d_gene: TRBD2
j_gene: TRBJ2-1
abundance: .
CDR3nt: TGTGCCAGCAGCTTGGGGGGGAATAGCGTGCAGTTCTTC
CDR3aa: CASSLGGNSVQFF

v_gene: TRBV15
d_gene: TRBD2
j_gene: TRBJ2-1
abundance: .
CDR3nt: TGTGCCACCAGTCAACTAGCGACCTACAATGAGCAGTTCTTC
CDR3aa: CATSQLATYNEQFF

v_gene: TRBV25-1
d_gene: .
j_gene: TRBJ1-1
abundance: .
CDR3nt: TGTGCCAGCACAGAGAACACTGAAGCTTTCTTT
CDR3aa: CASTENTEAFF

v_gene: TRBV19
d_gene: .
j_gene: TRBJ1-5
abundance: .
CDR3nt: TGTGCCAGTGTTAGTGGAGGGCCGGGGCAGCCCCAGCATTTT
CDR3aa: CASVSGGPGQPQHF

v_gene: TRBV7-9
d_gene: .
j_gene: TRBJ1-2
abundance: .
CDR3nt: TGTGCCAGCAGCTTCGAGCGGACGTACTATGGCTACACCTTC
CDR3aa: CASSFERTYYGYTF

v_gene: TRBV7-8
d_gene: .
j_gene: TRBJ2-2
abundance: .
CDR3nt: TGTGCCAGCAGCCTAACGAGGATATCCGGGGAGCTGTTTTTT
CDR3aa: CASSLTRISGELFF

v_gene: TRBV5-1
d_gene: TRBD2
j_gene: TRBJ2-5
abundance: .
CDR3nt: TGCGCCAGCAGTCTCGGGCTCCCACTAGCGGCCCGTCAAGAGACCCAGTACTTC
CDR3aa: CASSLGLPLAARQETQYF

v_gene: TRBV15
d_gene: .
j_gene: TRBJ1-5
abundance: .
CDR3nt: TGTGCCACCAGCAGTGGGCAGGGGATGAGGAACAATCAGCCCCAGCATTTT
CDR3aa: CATSSGQGMRNNQPQHF

v_gene: TRBV7-2
d_gene: TRBD2
j_gene: TRBJ2-7
abundance: once
CDR3nt: TGTGCCAGCAGCTTAGCGCATCTAGCGGGAGGGTACGAGCAGTACTTC
CDR3aa: CASSLAHLAGGYEQYF

v_gene: TRBV4-1
d_gene: TRBD2
j_gene: TRBJ2-7
abundance: .
CDR3nt: TGCGCCAGCAGCCACCAGACTAGCGGGATGGGCGAGCAGTACTTC
CDR3aa: CASSHQTSGMGEQYF

v_gene: TRBV2
d_gene: .
j_gene: TRBJ1-1
abundance: .
CDR3nt: TGTGCCAGCAACGGGGTTCAGGTTTTCACTGAAGCTTTCTTT
CDR3aa: CASNGVQVFTEAFF

v_gene: TRBV27
d_gene: .
j_gene: TRBJ2-1
abundance: .
CDR3nt: TGTGCCAGCAGTCTAAACTTGGTCCACAATGAGCAGTTCTTC
CDR3aa: CASSLNLVHNEQFF

v_gene: TRBV6-4
d_gene: .
j_gene: TRBJ2-7
abundance: .
CDR3nt: TGTGCCAGCAGTTCCAGAGAGGGTTCCGAGCAGTACTTC
CDR3aa: CASSSREGSEQYF

v_gene: TRBV5-1
d_gene: .
j_gene: TRBJ2-2
abundance: .
CDR3nt: TGCGCCAGCAGCTTAAGGGGGAACACCGGGGAGCTGTTTTTT
CDR3aa: CASSLRGNTGELFF

v_gene: TRBV28
d_gene: TRBD1
j_gene: TRBJ2-5
abundance: .
CDR3nt: TGTGCCAGCAGTGCGACAGGGCTATTAGGGACCCAGTACTTC
CDR3aa: CASSATGLLGTQYF

v_gene: TRBV4-1
d_gene: .
j_gene: TRBJ2-3
abundance: .
CDR3nt: TGCGCCAGCAGCCAAGAAGGACTGGGAGTCACAGATACGCAGTATTTT
CDR3aa: CASSQEGLGVTDTQYF

v_gene: TRBV4-2
d_gene: TRBD2
j_gene: TRBJ2-1
abundance: .
CDR3nt: TGTGCCAGCAGCCCGGGACTAGCTGCCGAGCAGTTCTTC
CDR3aa: CASSPGLAAEQFF

v_gene: TRBV6-4
d_gene: .
j_gene: TRBJ2-3
abundance: .
CDR3nt: TGTGCCAGCAGTGACTCTCAGGGGATCGGAGATACGCAGTATTTT
CDR3aa: CASSDSQGIGDTQYF

v_gene: TRBV4-3
d_gene: .
j_gene: TRBJ1-3
abundance: .
CDR3nt: TGCGCCAGCAGCCAAGAGGTCAGAAACCCTGGAAACACCATATATTTT
CDR3aa: CASSQEVRNPGNTIYF

v_gene: TRBV7-3
d_gene: .
j_gene: TRBJ2-4
abundance: few
CDR3nt: TGTGCCAGCAGCTCCCCGGGGGAGCGAATCATTCAGTACTTC
CDR3aa: CASSSPGERIIQYF

v_gene: TRBV4-1
d_gene: TRBD1
j_gene: TRBJ1-1
abundance: .
CDR3nt: TGCGCCAGCAGCCGCCTACAGGGGATGAACACTGAAGCTTTCTTT
CDR3aa: CASSRLQGMNTEAFF

v_gene: TRBV4-3
d_gene: .
j_gene: TRBJ2-1
abundance: .
CDR3nt: TGCGCCAGCAGCCAAGAAGGGGCGGGATCCTACAATGAGCAGTTCTTC
CDR3aa: CASSQEGAGSYNEQFF

v_gene: TRBV5-1
d_gene: .
j_gene: TRBJ1-1
abundance: .
CDR3nt: TGCGCCAGCAGCTTGGAAGGGGTCAGCGCTTTCTTT
CDR3aa: CASSLEGVSAFF

v_gene: TRBV7-2
d_gene: TRBD2
j_gene: TRBJ2-7
abundance: .
CDR3nt: TGTGCCAGCAGCTTACTTTCACTAGCGGCCTACGAGCAGTACTTC
CDR3aa: CASSLLSLAAYEQYF

v_gene: TRBV19
d_gene: .
j_gene: TRBJ1-2
abundance: .
CDR3nt: TGTGCCAGTAGTCCAGGAACCTCTGGCTACACCTTC
CDR3aa: CASSPGTSGYTF

v_gene: TRBV7-3
d_gene: TRBD1
j_gene: TRBJ2-1
abundance: .
CDR3nt: TGTGCCAGCAGCTCCACGGGAGACAGGGGGCGGGGAGGAGAGCAGTTCTTC
CDR3aa: CASSSTGDRGRGGEQFF

v_gene: TRBV7-3
d_gene: .
j_gene: TRBJ1-1
abundance: .
CDR3nt: TGTGCCAGCAGCTTAATGACACAGGACCAGAACACTGAAGCTTTCTTT
CDR3aa: CASSLMTQDQNTEAFF

v_gene: TRBV2
d_gene: .
j_gene: TRBJ2-2
abundance: .
CDR3nt: TGTGCCAGCAGCCAGGGACTGGGGATGGCTGGCGGGGAGCTGTTTTTT
CDR3aa: CASSQGLGMAGGELFF

v_gene: TRBV7-2
d_gene: TRBD1
j_gene: TRBJ2-7
abundance: .
CDR3nt: TGTGCCAGCAGTTGGGGGGGACAGGGCTCCTACGAGCAGTACTTC
CDR3aa: CASSWGGQGSYEQYF

v_gene: TRBV19
d_gene: .
j_gene: TRBJ2-3
abundance: once
CDR3nt: TGTGCCAGTAGTATGTTTCCGAGCACAGATACGCAGTATTTT
CDR3aa: CASSMFPSTDTQYF

v_gene: TRBV7-9
d_gene: TRBD2
j_gene: TRBJ2-7
abundance: .
CDR3nt: TGTGCCAGCAGCTTAACAGCGGGAGGGCCACTCGAGCAGTACTTC
CDR3aa: CASSLTAGGPLEQYF

v_gene: TRBV5-6
d_gene: TRBD2
j_gene: TRBJ2-1
abundance: .
CDR3nt: TGTGCCAGCAGCTTGCCCGCGGGAGTTCTCAATGAGCAGTTCTTC
CDR3aa: CASSLPAGVLNEQFF

v_gene: TRBV27
d_gene: .
j_gene: TRBJ1-5
abundance: .
CDR3nt: TGTGCCAGCAGTTTATCCGGGTATCAGCCCCAGCATTTT
CDR3aa: CASSLSGYQPQHF

v_gene: TRBV9
d_gene: .
j_gene: TRBJ2-6
abundance: .
CDR3nt: TGTGCCAGCAGCGTAGACCTAGGTGGGGCCAACGTCCTGACTTTC
CDR3aa: CASSVDLGGANVLTF

v_gene: TRBV6-5
d_gene: TRBD1
j_gene: TRBJ2-7
abundance: .
CDR3nt: TGTGCCAGCAGTATCCGGGACAGTGGATACGAGCAGTACTTC
CDR3aa: CASSIRDSGYEQYF

v_gene: TRBV7-6
d_gene: TRBD1
j_gene: TRBJ2-7
abundance: .
CDR3nt: TGTGCCAGCAGCTCGAAGACAGGGGGCTACGAGCAGTACTTC
CDR3aa: CASSSKTGGYEQYF

v_gene: TRBV4-1
d_gene: TRBD1
j_gene: TRBJ1-5
abundance: .
CDR3nt: TGCGCCAGCAGCCAGGGAGACAGGGTTATATTT
CDR3aa: CASSQGDRVIF

v_gene: TRBV19
d_gene: TRBD2
j_gene: TRBJ2-3
abundance: .
CDR3nt: TGTGCCAGTAGTATGGGGCTAGCGGGCACCAATACGCAGTATTTT
CDR3aa: CASSMGLAGTNTQYF

v_gene: TRBV30
d_gene: TRBD1
j_gene: TRBJ2-5
abundance: .
CDR3nt: TGTGCCTGGAGTGTACTAGGACAGGGGGAAGAGACCCAGTACTTC
CDR3aa: CAWSVLGQGEETQYF

v_gene: TRBV6-1
d_gene: .
j_gene: TRBJ2-3
abundance: .
CDR3nt: TGTGCCAGCAGACAGGGATTTAACGCAGATACGCAGTATTTT
CDR3aa: CASRQGFNADTQYF

v_gene: TRBV30
d_gene: .
j_gene: TRBJ2-5
abundance: .
CDR3nt: TGTGCCTGGTGGGGCAGGGGTCAAGAGACCCAGTACTTC
CDR3aa: CAWWGRGQETQYF

v_gene: TRBV28
d_gene: TRBD1
j_gene: TRBJ2-5
abundance: .
CDR3nt: TGTGCCAGCAGTTTGGGACAGGGGGCTCAAGAGACCCAGTACTTC
CDR3aa: CASSLGQGAQETQYF

v_gene: TRBV9
d_gene: TRBD1
j_gene: TRBJ2-5
abundance: .
CDR3nt: TGTGCCAGCAGCCAGACAGGGTTGGGAGAGACCCAGTACTTC
CDR3aa: CASSQTGLGETQYF

v_gene: TRBV11-2
d_gene: .
j_gene: TRBJ1-1
abundance: .
CDR3nt: TGTGCCAGCAGCTTAGCCGCGGGGAACACTGAAGCTTTCTTT
CDR3aa: CASSLAAGNTEAFF

v_gene: TRBV6-1
d_gene: TRBD1
j_gene: TRBJ1-3
abundance: .
CDR3nt: TGTGCCAGCAGGGGGACAGCTGACTCTGGAAACACCATATATTTT
CDR3aa: CASRGTADSGNTIYF

v_gene: TRBV25-1
d_gene: TRBD2
j_gene: TRBJ2-7
abundance: .
CDR3nt: TGTGCCAGCGCACAAGCGGGAGGGCTATACGAGCAGTACTTC
CDR3aa: CASAQAGGLYEQYF

v_gene: TRBV7-9
d_gene: TRBD1
j_gene: TRBJ2-5
abundance: .
CDR3nt: TGTGCCAGCAGTCTTTCACCGACAGGGGCTCAAGAGACCCAGTACTTC
CDR3aa: CASSLSPTGAQETQYF

v_gene: TRBV29-1
d_gene: .
j_gene: TRBJ1-1
abundance: .
CDR3nt: TGCAGCGTCAGGGGCGAGGGCACTGAAGCTTTCTTT
CDR3aa: CSVRGEGTEAFF